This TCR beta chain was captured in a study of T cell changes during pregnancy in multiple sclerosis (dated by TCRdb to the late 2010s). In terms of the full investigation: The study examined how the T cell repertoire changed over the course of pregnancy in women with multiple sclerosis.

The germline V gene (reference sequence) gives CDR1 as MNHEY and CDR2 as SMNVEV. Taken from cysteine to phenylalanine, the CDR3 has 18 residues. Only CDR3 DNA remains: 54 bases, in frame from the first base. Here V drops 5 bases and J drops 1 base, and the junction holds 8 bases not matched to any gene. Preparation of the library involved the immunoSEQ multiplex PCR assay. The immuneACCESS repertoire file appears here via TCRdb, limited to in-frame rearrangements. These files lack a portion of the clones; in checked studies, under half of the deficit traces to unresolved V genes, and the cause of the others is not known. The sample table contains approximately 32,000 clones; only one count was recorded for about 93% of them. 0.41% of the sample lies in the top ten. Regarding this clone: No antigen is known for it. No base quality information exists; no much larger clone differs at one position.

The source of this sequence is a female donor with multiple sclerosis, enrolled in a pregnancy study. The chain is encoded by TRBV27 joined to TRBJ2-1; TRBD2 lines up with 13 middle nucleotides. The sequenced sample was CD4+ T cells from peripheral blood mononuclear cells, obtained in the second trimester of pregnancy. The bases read TGTGCCAGCAGTCCGACTAGCGGGAGGCCCATATCCTACAATGAGCAGTTCTTC. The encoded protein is CASSPTSGRPISYNEQFF.